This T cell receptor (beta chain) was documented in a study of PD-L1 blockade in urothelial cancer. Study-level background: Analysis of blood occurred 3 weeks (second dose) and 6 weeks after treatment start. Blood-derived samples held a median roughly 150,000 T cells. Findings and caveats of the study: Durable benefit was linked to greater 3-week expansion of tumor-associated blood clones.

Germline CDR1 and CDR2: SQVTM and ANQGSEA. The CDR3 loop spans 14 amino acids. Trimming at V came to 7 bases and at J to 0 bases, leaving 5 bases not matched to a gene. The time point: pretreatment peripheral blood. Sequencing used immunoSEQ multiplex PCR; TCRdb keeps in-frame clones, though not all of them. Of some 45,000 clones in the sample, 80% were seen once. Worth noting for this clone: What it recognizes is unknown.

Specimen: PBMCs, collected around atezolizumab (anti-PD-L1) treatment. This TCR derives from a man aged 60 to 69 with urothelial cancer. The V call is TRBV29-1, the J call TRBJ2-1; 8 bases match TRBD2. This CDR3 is CSAGRGSSYNEQFF. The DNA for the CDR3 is TGCAGCGCCGGGAGGGGGAGCTCCTACAATGAGCAGTTCTTC.